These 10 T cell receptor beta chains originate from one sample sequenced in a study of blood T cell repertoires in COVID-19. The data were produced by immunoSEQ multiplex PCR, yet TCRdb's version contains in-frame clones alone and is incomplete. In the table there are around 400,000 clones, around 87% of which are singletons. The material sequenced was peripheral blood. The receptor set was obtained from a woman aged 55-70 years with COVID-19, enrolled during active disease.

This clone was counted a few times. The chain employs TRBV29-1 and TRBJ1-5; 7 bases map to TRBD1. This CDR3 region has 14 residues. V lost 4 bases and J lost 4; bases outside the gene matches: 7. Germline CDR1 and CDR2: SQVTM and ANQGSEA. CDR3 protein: CSVVSGTENQPQHF. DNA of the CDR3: TGCAGCGTTGTTTCCGGGACAGAGAATCAGCCCCAGCATTTT.

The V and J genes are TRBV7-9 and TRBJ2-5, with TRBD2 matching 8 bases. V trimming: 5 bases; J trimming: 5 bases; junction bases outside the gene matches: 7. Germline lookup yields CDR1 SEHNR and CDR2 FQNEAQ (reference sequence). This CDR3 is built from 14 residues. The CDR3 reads CASSRPGLEETQYF. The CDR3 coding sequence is TGTGCCAGCAGCCGTCCGGGACTAGAGGAGACCCAGTACTTC.

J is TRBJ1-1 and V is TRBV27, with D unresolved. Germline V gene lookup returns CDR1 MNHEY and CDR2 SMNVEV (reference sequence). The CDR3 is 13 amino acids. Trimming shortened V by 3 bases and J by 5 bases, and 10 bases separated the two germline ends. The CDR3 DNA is TGTGCCAGCAGTTTGAGAGGGAATACTGAAGCTTTCTTT. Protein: CASSLRGNTEAFF.

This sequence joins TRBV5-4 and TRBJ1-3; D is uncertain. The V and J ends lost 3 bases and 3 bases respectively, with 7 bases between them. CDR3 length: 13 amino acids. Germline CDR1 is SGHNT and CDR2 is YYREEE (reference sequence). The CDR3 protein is CASSWTDGNTIYF. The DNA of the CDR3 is TGTGCCAGCAGCTGGACTGATGGAAACACCATATATTTT.

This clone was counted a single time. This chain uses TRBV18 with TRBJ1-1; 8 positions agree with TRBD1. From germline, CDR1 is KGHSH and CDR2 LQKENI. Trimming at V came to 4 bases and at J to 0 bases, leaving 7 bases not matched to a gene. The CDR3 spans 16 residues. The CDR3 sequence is CASSRGTGHMNTEAFF. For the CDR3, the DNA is TGTGCCAGCTCACGCGGGACAGGACACATGAACACTGAAGCTTTCTTT.

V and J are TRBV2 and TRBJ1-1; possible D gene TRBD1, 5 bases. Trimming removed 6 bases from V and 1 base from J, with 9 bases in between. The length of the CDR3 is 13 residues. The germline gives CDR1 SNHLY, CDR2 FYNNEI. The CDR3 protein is CASRLDRNTEAFF. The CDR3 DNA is TGTGCCAGCAGGCTAGACAGGAACACTGAAGCTTTCTTT.

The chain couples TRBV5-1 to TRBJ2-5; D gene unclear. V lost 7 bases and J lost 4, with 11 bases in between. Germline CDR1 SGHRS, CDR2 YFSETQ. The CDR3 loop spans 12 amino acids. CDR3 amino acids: CASPEMLETQYF. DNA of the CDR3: TGCGCCAGCCCGGAGATGTTAGAGACCCAGTACTTC.

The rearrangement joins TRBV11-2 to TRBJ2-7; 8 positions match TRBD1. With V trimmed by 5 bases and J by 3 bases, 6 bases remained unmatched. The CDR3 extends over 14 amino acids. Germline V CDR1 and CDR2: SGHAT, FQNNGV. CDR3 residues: CASSKGQGGYEQYF. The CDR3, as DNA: TGTGCCAGCAGCAAAGGACAGGGAGGCTACGAGCAGTACTTC. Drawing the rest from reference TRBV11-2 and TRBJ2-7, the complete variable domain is EAGVAQSPRYKIIEKRQSVAFWCNPISGHATLYWYQQILGQGPKLLIQFQNNGVVDDSQLPKDRFSAERLKGVDSTLKIQPAKLEDSAVYLCASSKGQGGYEQYFGPGTRLTVT.

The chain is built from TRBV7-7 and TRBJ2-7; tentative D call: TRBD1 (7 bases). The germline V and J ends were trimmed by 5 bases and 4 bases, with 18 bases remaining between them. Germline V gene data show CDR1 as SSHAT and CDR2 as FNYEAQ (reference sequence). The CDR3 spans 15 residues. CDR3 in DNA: TGTGCCAGCAGCACCCGACAGGGACTCTTTTACGAGCAGTACTTC. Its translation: CASSTRQGLFYEQYF.

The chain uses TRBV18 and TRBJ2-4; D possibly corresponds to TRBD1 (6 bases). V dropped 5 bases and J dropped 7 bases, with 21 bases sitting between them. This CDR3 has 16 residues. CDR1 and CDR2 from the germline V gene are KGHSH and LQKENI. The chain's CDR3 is CASSSRGTGFRNIQYF. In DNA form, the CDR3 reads TGTGCCAGCTCATCTAGAGGAACAGGGTTCAGGAACATTCAGTACTTC.